Shown below are 27 T cell receptor beta chains from a single sample sequenced in a study of T-cell memory formation after mild COVID-19. TCRdb itself ran the 5' RACE reads through MiXCR, one entry per CDR3 protein. The data hold a few hundred thousand distinct CDR3 sequences, with about 23% observed a single time. Material: PBMCs or a T cell subset sorted from them (not recorded which). These receptors came from an adult woman who had mild COVID-19 (a few samples of this study predate the infection). Cell type and time point are not known.

This clonotype was seen a handful of times. The CDR3: CASSPGYRVQGTEAFF. For the CDR3, the DNA is TGCGCCAGCAGCCCTGGATACAGGGTTCAGGGCACTGAAGCTTTCTTT. The genes are TRBV5-1 and TRBJ1-1, with a tentative D call TRBD1 (6 bases). The germline V gene encodes CDR1 SGHRS and CDR2 YFSETQ. The V end lost 4 bases, the J end lost 4 bases, and 20 bases lay between the germline ends. This CDR3 is 16 amino acids long.

The CDR3 nucleotides are TGTGCCAGCAGCTTAGGGATCTCTGGGGCCAACGTCCTGACTTTC. This gives the protein CASSLGISGANVLTF. V usage is TRBV7-9 and J usage is TRBJ2-6; D is ambiguous. The CDR3 is 15 residues long. Germline V gene sequence: CDR1 SEHNR, CDR2 FQNEAQ (reference sequence). Trimming cost V 1 base and J 0 bases, with 4 bases left between them.

This clonotype was seen a handful of times. The rearrangement joins TRBV5-5 to TRBJ1-1; 7 nucleotides match TRBD1. The germline V gene encodes CDR1 SGHKS and CDR2 YYEKEE (reference sequence). V lost 0 bases to trimming and J lost 11 bases; unmatched junction nucleotides: 10. The CDR3 has 14 amino acids. CDR3 nucleotide sequence: TGTGCCAGCAGCTTGGGGGGACAGCTCGGGGGCGCTTTCTTT. Residues: CASSLGGQLGGAFF.

The chain is built from TRBV7-9 and TRBJ2-5; TRBD2 matches at 10 bases. Germline CDR1 is SEHNR and CDR2 is FQNEAQ (reference sequence). V was pared by 6 bases and J by 2 bases, with 12 bases of the junction left unmatched. This CDR3 contains 17 residues. The CDR3, as DNA: TGTGCCAGCAGGTCCGGACTAGCGGTAGAGGGGCAAGAGACCCAGTACTTC. Protein: CASRSGLAVEGQETQYF. Filled out from reference TRBV7-9 and TRBJ2-5, the complete variable domain reads DTGVSQNPRHKITKRGQNVTFRCDPISEHNRLYWYRQTLGQGPEFLTYFQNEAQLEKSRLLSDRFSAERPKGSFSTLEIQRTEQGDSAMYLCASRSGLAVEGQETQYFGPGTRLLVL.

For this clonotype: One end of the junction does not line up with germline, which may come from a read error. The chain couples TRBV6-1 to TRBJ2-3, with 9 positions matching TRBD2. The germline gives CDR1 MNHNS, CDR2 SASEGT. The CDR3 runs to 14 residues. CDR3 sequence reads: CASREAGGRNTQYF. The CDR3 DNA follows: TGTGCCAGCAGGGAAGCGGGGGGTCGGAATACGCAGTATTTT.

The chain has TRBV7-9 and TRBJ2-7, with D perhaps matching TRBD1 or TRBD2 (6 bases each). The CDR3 has 16 amino acids. The germline gives CDR1 SEHNR, CDR2 FQNEAQ (reference sequence). V was clipped by 5 bases and J by 7 bases, with 24 bases between them. CDR3 DNA sequence: TGTGCCAGCAGCCGACTTCCGGGACAAACGGGGGATGAGCAGTACTTC. Its translation is CASSRLPGQTGDEQYF.

The chain joins TRBV24-1 to TRBJ2-5, with D maybe TRBD2 (6 bases). The CDR3 is 13 residues long. CDR1 is KGHDR, CDR2 SFDVKD, per germline. V gave up 4 bases and J gave up 7 bases, with 12 bases separating them. The CDR3 region has the DNA TGTGCCACCAGTGAACCGGGAGAGGGGACCCAGTACTTC. Translated: CATSEPGEGTQYF.

This clonotype was detected a few times. This chain uses TRBV3-1 with TRBJ2-3; 10 bases are a match to TRBD2. V dropped 4 bases and J dropped 3; count of bases not matched to a gene: 4. The germline V gene has CDR1 LGHDT and CDR2 YNNKEL (reference sequence). The CDR3 loop spans 15 amino acids. The DNA for the CDR3 is TGTGCCAGCAGCCCAGCTAGCGGGGGTACAGATACGCAGTATTTT. This translates into CASSPASGGTDTQYF.

This clonotype was detected only a few times. The rearrangement uses TRBV7-3 and TRBJ2-5; D ambiguous. The germline V and J ends were trimmed by 5 bases and 2 bases, with 9 bases remaining between them. The CDR3 has 13 amino acids. Germline CDR1 SGHTA, CDR2 FQGTGA. CDR3 sequence: CASSQWEQETQYF. The DNA of the CDR3 is TGTGCCAGCAGCCAATGGGAACAAGAGACCCAGTACTTC.

This clonotype was recorded a few times. The chain employs TRBV7-9 and TRBJ2-1; D possibly corresponds to TRBD1 (6 bases). V shed 5 bases and J shed 8 bases, with 19 bases lying between them. The V gene's germline CDR1 is SEHNR and CDR2 FQNEAQ (reference sequence). The CDR3 length is 15 residues. The chain's CDR3 is CASSHAYRDGDEQFF. For the CDR3, the DNA is TGTGCCAGCAGCCATGCCTACAGGGATGGCGATGAGCAGTTCTTC.

A few counts support this clonotype. This chain uses TRBV30 with TRBJ2-7, with 13 bases lining up with TRBD2. This CDR3 is 16 amino acids long. Germline lookup yields CDR1 GTSNPN and CDR2 SVGIG (reference sequence). V dropped 0 bases and J dropped 3; count of bases not matched to a gene: 5. CDR3 bases: TGTGCCTGGAGTGTACAGGGACTAGCGGGGCTCTACGAGCAGTACTTC. Translated, it gives CAWSVQGLAGLYEQYF.

This clonotype was counted between two and nine times. CDR3 protein: CASSQRVMGYGYTF. Written as DNA, the CDR3 is TGTGCCAGCAGCCAACGGGTCATGGGCTATGGCTACACCTTC. The chain links TRBV14 to TRBJ1-2, with D uncertain. V gave up 2 bases and J gave up 4 bases, with 11 bases separating them. CDR1 is SGHDN and CDR2 is FVKESK in the germline V gene. This CDR3 is built from 14 residues.

This clonotype was detected only a few times. The rearrangement uses TRBV7-2 and TRBJ2-3; no clear D gene. V was cut by 1 base and J by 0 bases, with 11 bases left in between. The CDR3 sequence is 16 residues long. CDR1 is SGHTA and CDR2 is FQGNSA in the germline V gene. The CDR3, as DNA: TGTGCCAGCAGCTTAGGTGTAGAACCGAGCACAGATACGCAGTATTTT. It encodes CASSLGVEPSTDTQYF.

This clonotype has a count of ten or more. The gene calls are TRBV19 and TRBJ1-5, with 7 positions matching TRBD1. CDR1 is LNHDA and CDR2 is SQIVND in the germline V gene (reference sequence). The CDR3 totals 15 residues. V lost 0 bases and J lost 3; bases outside the gene matches: 2. The CDR3 DNA reads TGTGCCAGTAGTATAGATGACAGGGACAATCAGCCCCAGCATTTT. The encoded protein is CASSIDDRDNQPQHF.

The chain has TRBV5-1 and TRBJ1-4; 7 bases map to TRBD1. This CDR3 has 14 residues. Germline CDR1 is SGHRS and CDR2 is YFSETQ. V lost 4 bases to trimming and J lost 8 bases; unmatched junction nucleotides: 8. This CDR3 reads CASSLGRGQEKLFF. The CDR3 DNA reads TGCGCCAGCAGCCTGGGGAGGGGGCAGGAAAAACTGTTTTTT.

This clonotype appeared a few times. CDR3: CASSRLTSGRTDTQYF. DNA of the CDR3: TGTGCCAGCAGCCGCCTGACTAGCGGGCGCACAGATACGCAGTATTTT. The rearrangement joins TRBV7-9 to TRBJ2-3, with TRBD2 matching over 10 bases. The germline V gene encodes CDR1 SEHNR and CDR2 FQNEAQ (reference sequence). With 5 bases clipped from V and 1 base from J, the junction kept 6 bases outside the gene matches. The CDR3 is 16 amino acids.

The sample holds a few counts of this clonotype. The V gene is TRBV25-1, the J gene TRBJ2-5, with no clear D. V was pared by 0 bases and J by 5 bases, with 7 bases between. The CDR3 is 13 amino acids. Per germline, CDR1 MGHDK and CDR2 SYGVNS. The CDR3 nucleotides read TGTGCCAGCAGTGAATATAGAGATGAGACCCAGTACTTC. Its translation is CASSEYRDETQYF.

The chain is built from TRBV6-1 and TRBJ2-7; D may be TRBD2 (6 bases). V was clipped by 10 bases and J by 4 bases, with 20 bases between them. Germline CDR1 reads MNHNS; CDR2 reads SASEGT. The CDR3 consists of 14 residues. CDR3 in amino acids: CATHSGGRRYEQYF. CDR3 sequence (DNA): TGTGCCACCCATAGTGGAGGGAGGCGGTACGAGCAGTACTTC.

The chain combines TRBV9 with TRBJ1-5; 9 bases map to TRBD1. Germline values: CDR1 SGDLS, CDR2 YYNGEE. This CDR3 comprises 14 residues. Germline trimming cut 3 bases from V and 6 bases from J; bases unmatched to any gene: 4. Here the CDR3 DNA reads TGTGCCAGCAGCGCTGGACAGGGGCCTCAGCCCCAGCATTTT. Translating gives CASSAGQGPQPQHF.

V and J are TRBV5-4 and TRBJ2-2; 7 nucleotides align to TRBD2. The CDR3 contains 14 residues. CDR1 is SGHNT, CDR2 YYREEE, per germline (reference sequence). The V and J ends lost 5 bases and 4 bases, in that order; junction bases with no gene match: 5. CDR3 amino acids: CASSPAGVTGELFF. For the CDR3, the DNA is TGTGCCAGCAGTCCGGCGGGGGTCACCGGGGAGCTGTTTTTT.

This clonotype was observed a few times. The rearrangement links TRBV7-2 to TRBJ2-7; 9 positions match TRBD1. Germline V CDR1 and CDR2: SGHTA, FQGNSA. With V trimmed by 5 bases and J by 3 bases, 5 bases remained unmatched. There are 14 residues in the CDR3. CDR3 sequence: CASSTGGGNYEQYF. CDR3 in DNA: TGTGCCAGCAGCACAGGGGGCGGAAACTACGAGCAGTACTTC.

The chain joins TRBV12-3 or TRBV12-4 to TRBJ2-7, with D tentatively TRBD1 (5 bases). CDR3 length: 14 amino acids. V was pared by 8 bases and J by 4 bases, with 18 bases between. CDR3 protein: CASVAGQSYYEQYF. The CDR3 bases are TGTGCCAGCGTCGCAGGGCAGTCATATTACGAGCAGTACTTC.

The V and J genes are TRBV4-1 and TRBJ2-1, with D possibly being TRBD2 (6 bases). Trimming pared 0 bases from V and 6 bases from J, leaving 21 bases between. The length of the CDR3 is 18 residues. In germline, CDR1 is MGHRA, CDR2 YSYEKL. CDR3: CASSQDPPRGFGTNEQFF. CDR3 in DNA: TGCGCCAGCAGCCAAGACCCACCCCGGGGGTTCGGGACCAATGAGCAGTTCTTC.

This clonotype was recorded many times. V is TRBV7-9 and J is TRBJ2-1; possible D gene TRBD1, 5 bases. Looked up from germline, CDR1 is SEHNR and CDR2 is FQNEAQ (reference sequence). The CDR3 runs to 13 residues. The ends were cut back, 0 bases at V and 5 bases at J, with 5 bases in the middle. CDR3 amino acids: CASSLAGDNEQFF. The CDR3 nucleotides are TGTGCCAGCAGCTTAGCAGGGGACAATGAGCAGTTCTTC.

This chain connects TRBV7-3 to TRBJ2-5; D is perhaps TRBD2 (5 bases). Germline V gene sequence: CDR1 SGHTA, CDR2 FQGTGA. The V end lost 5 bases, the J end lost 5 bases, and 15 bases lay between the germline ends. The CDR3 extends over 14 amino acids. Here the CDR3 DNA reads TGTGCCAGCAGCCGTTCCGGACGAGGGGAGACCCAGTACTTC. Its translation: CASSRSGRGETQYF.

The chain employs TRBV19 and TRBJ2-7; 9 positions agree with TRBD2. J was trimmed by 1 base and V by 2 bases; bases with no gene match: 3. Germline V gives CDR1 LNHDA, CDR2 SQIVND (reference sequence). This CDR3 comprises 15 residues. CDR3 nucleotides: TGTGCCAGTAGTATATCTAGCGGGGAATCCTACGAGCAGTACTTC. Residues: CASSISSGESYEQYF.

V gene TRBV25-1 combines with J gene TRBJ1-6; 11 bases line up with TRBD1. CDR3 length: 15 amino acids. Germline CDR1 and CDR2: MGHDK and SYGVNS. V shed 6 bases and J 9 bases; nucleotides not matched to a gene: 7. CDR3 nucleotide sequence: TGTGCCAGCAGCCTTGGGACAGGGGGAATTTCACCCCTCCACTTT. It translates to CASSLGTGGISPLHF.